Below, 23 T cell receptor beta chains from the same sample are listed, as sequenced in a study of OX40 agonist ivuxolimab in advanced cancers. The library was produced with the immunoSEQ multiplex PCR assay. TCRdb took over this immuneACCESS table, retaining in-frame rearrangements with V and J assigned. Such tables are incomplete; in checked studies, under half of the missing clones stem from an unresolved V gene, and the remainder is unexplained. The sample has approximately 52,000 clones on record, 85% of them singletons. 9.9% of the sample comes from the top ten. The sequences come from CD4+ or CD8+ T cells sorted from blood, collected in a trial of the OX40 agonist ivuxolimab. These receptors were collected from an adult with an advanced solid tumor such as melanoma, head and neck, liver or kidney cancer.

This clone has only a few counts. The rearrangement links TRBV12-2 to TRBJ2-1; TRBD2 is the table's D call and was not checked against the DNA. TRBV12-2 counts as a pseudogene. The CDR3 runs to 15 residues. The CDR3 reads CASRLWRDPYNEQFF. The CDR3 DNA follows: TGTGCAAGTCGCTTATGGCGGGATCCCTACAATGAGCAGTTCTTC.

The chain combines TRBV2 with TRBJ2-3; D might be TRBD2 (5 bases). V gave up 6 bases and J gave up 3 bases, with 13 bases separating them. The germline V gene encodes CDR1 SNHLY and CDR2 FYNNEI. The CDR3 totals 14 residues. The CDR3 nucleotides read TGTGCCAGCAGACTAGTTCTTCCAACAGATACGCAGTATTTT. Its translation: CASRLVLPTDTQYF.

The rearrangement joins TRBV7-9 to TRBJ1-1; no clear D. CDR1 and CDR2 from the germline V gene are SEHNR and FQNEAQ (reference sequence). The CDR3 contains 12 residues. The germline V and J ends were trimmed by 2 bases and 7 bases, with 8 bases remaining between them. CDR3 in DNA: TGTGCCAGCAGCTTAACAGACTTTGAAGCTTTCTTT. It specifies CASSLTDFEAFF.

V is TRBV5-4 and J is TRBJ2-5; D may be TRBD2 (6 bases). CDR1 and CDR2 (germline): SGHNT, YYREEE (reference sequence). V lost 6 bases, J lost 1 base, and 13 bases lay in between. The CDR3 is 14 amino acids. CDR3 sequence: CASTSGLLQETQYF. Written as DNA, the CDR3 is TGTGCCAGCACCTCCGGACTACTCCAAGAGACCCAGTACTTC.

The sample holds a few counts of this clone. V and J are TRBV21-1 and TRBJ2-7. TRBV21-1 is marked as a pseudogene. This CDR3 spans 11 amino acids. The DNA of the CDR3 is TGTGCCGGGGGGCAATTCTACGAGCAGTACTTC. It yields the protein CAGGQFYEQYF.

There are a few counts of this clone. V and J are TRBV18 and TRBJ1-1; D remains unclear. The length of the CDR3 is 16 residues. With 0 bases removed from V and 4 bases from J, the gap between germline ends came to 15 bases. Per the germline V gene, CDR1 is KGHSH and CDR2 is LQKENI. The CDR3 reads CASSPPRPGAFTEAFF. In DNA, the CDR3 is TGTGCCAGCTCACCACCCCGGCCAGGAGCTTTCACTGAAGCTTTCTTT.

In its sample, this clone was seen a few times. Relative to the germline gene, one junction end is altered; a read error may explain this. DNA for the CDR3: TGTGCCCGGTCACTCCAAGGGGGACAGGGTGTTGAGTTC. Its translation is CARSLQGGQGVEF. This rearrangement joins TRBV30 to TRBJ1-2; 9 nucleotides agree with TRBD1. Germline V gene sequence: CDR1 GTSNPN, CDR2 SVGIG (reference sequence). This CDR3 region has 13 residues.

The CDR3 bases are TGTGCCAGCAGTGGAGAGGGGGCCTACGAGCAGTACTTC. This translates into CASSGEGAYEQYF. This chain joins TRBV2 and TRBJ2-7; tentatively, D is TRBD1 (6 bases). The V gene lost 4 bases and the J gene lost 2 bases, with 9 bases spanning the gap. The CDR3 has 13 amino acids. CDR1 SNHLY and CDR2 FYNNEI come from the germline V gene.

This clone has more than one count but fewer than ten. J is TRBJ2-5 and V is TRBV4-2; 12 bases are a match to TRBD2. Germline values: CDR1 LGHNA, CDR2 YNFKEQ. V lost 5 bases to trimming and J lost 0 bases; unmatched junction nucleotides: 4. The CDR3 runs to 16 residues. CDR3 sequence reads: CASSATSGRYQETQYF. As DNA, the CDR3 is TGTGCCAGCAGCGCCACTAGCGGGAGGTACCAAGAGACCCAGTACTTC.

The chain joins TRBV6-1 to TRBJ2-5, with D possibly matching TRBD1 (6 bases). This CDR3 region has 13 residues. The germline V gene encodes CDR1 MNHNS and CDR2 SASEGT. The ends were cut back, 7 bases at V and 5 bases at J, with 14 bases in the middle. CDR3 in DNA: TGTGCCAGCAATCAGGGAAGGGGGGAGACCCAGTACTTC. Amino acids: CASNQGRGETQYF.

This chain connects TRBV11-1 to TRBJ1-2; perhaps TRBD1 as D (5 bases). V lost 5 bases and J lost 1, with 14 bases in between. The CDR3 spans 15 residues. In germline, CDR1 is SGHAT, CDR2 FQDESV (reference sequence). In DNA, the CDR3 is TGTGCCAGCAGCGACGGACATCTAATTAACTATGGCTACACCTTC. This translates into CASSDGHLINYGYTF.

This chain links TRBV2 with TRBJ2-5; D remains unclear. Per the germline V gene, CDR1 is SNHLY and CDR2 is FYNNEI. V gave up 2 bases and J gave up 0 bases, with 10 bases separating them. This CDR3 contains 15 residues. CDR3 region: CASSERRRDQETQYF. CDR3 DNA sequence: TGTGCCAGCAGTGAACGACGGAGAGACCAAGAGACCCAGTACTTC.

The rearrangement uses TRBV5-1 and TRBJ2-1; D call uncertain. Trimming removed 6 bases from V and 3 bases from J, with 7 bases in between. This CDR3 is 12 amino acids long. The germline V gene has CDR1 SGHRS and CDR2 YFSETQ. This CDR3 reads CASTANYNEQFF. CDR3 sequence (DNA): TGCGCCAGCACGGCCAACTACAATGAGCAGTTCTTC.

CDR3 nucleotides: TGTGCCAGCAGCTTAGACATACTAGCGGGAGTGGGTACGCAGTATTTT. This translates into CASSLDILAGVGTQYF. This chain uses TRBV7-2 with TRBJ2-3; TRBD2 aligns across 11 bases. Germline V CDR1 and CDR2: SGHTA, FQGNSA. V dropped 1 base and J dropped 8; count of bases not matched to a gene: 8. The CDR3 length is 16 residues.

Comment on this clone: Sequence at one end of the junction differs from germline and may be a read error. The gene calls are TRBV7-7 and TRBJ2-1; a possible D gene is TRBD2 (6 bases). The CDR3 length is 13 residues. Germline CDR1 SSHAT, CDR2 FNYEAQ (reference sequence). The CDR3 sequence: CASSSTGLVEQFF. The CDR3 DNA reads TGTGCTAGCAGCTCAACGGGACTTGTTGAGCAGTTCTTC. Variable domain in full (rest from reference TRBV7-7 and TRBJ2-1): GAGVSQSPRYKVTKRGQDVTLRCDPISSHATLYWYQQALGQGPEFLTYFNYEAQPDKSGLPSDRFSAERPEGSISTLTIQRTEQRDSAMYRCASSSTGLVEQFFGPGTRLTVL.

The CDR3 DNA is TGTGCCAGCAGTGAGACAGGGGTCTACGAGCAGTACTTC. Protein sequence: CASSETGVYEQYF. The V call is TRBV21-1, the J call TRBJ2-7; the D segment call TRBD1 is taken from the table without a DNA check. TRBV21-1 is marked as a pseudogene. The CDR3 covers 13 residues.

The V and J genes are TRBV5-5 and TRBJ1-2, with 8 bases lining up with TRBD1. Germline V lookup: CDR1 SGHKS, CDR2 YYEKEE (reference sequence). The CDR3 contains 14 residues. V lost 3 bases to trimming and J lost 4 bases; unmatched junction nucleotides: 5. The CDR3 DNA is TGTGCCAGCAGCTACCGACAGGGGACCTATGGCTACACCTTC. Residues: CASSYRQGTYGYTF. Filled out from reference TRBV5-5 and TRBJ1-2, the complete variable domain reads DAGVTQSPTHLIKTRGQQVTLRCSPISGHKSVSWYQQVLGQGPQFIFQYYEKEERGRGNFPDRFSARQFPNYSSELNVNALLLGDSALYLCASSYRQGTYGYTFGSGTRLTVV.

V usage is TRBV20-1 and J usage is TRBJ2-2, with D tentatively TRBD1 or TRBD2 (5 bases each). Germline CDR1 is DFQATT and CDR2 is SNEGSKA (reference sequence). V lost 3 bases to trimming and J lost 11 bases, with 10 bases between them. CDR3 size: 11 residues. CDR3 loop: CSARGERELFF. DNA of the CDR3: TGCAGTGCTAGGGGGGAACGAGAGCTGTTTTTT.

This clone came up once. The J gene is TRBJ2-7, the V gene TRBV2; maybe TRBD1 (7 bases). Trimming shortened V by 1 base and J by 3 bases, and 22 bases separated the two germline ends. Germline values: CDR1 SNHLY, CDR2 FYNNEI. The CDR3 is made up of 18 amino acids. The CDR3 bases are TGTGCCAGCAGTGAAGTCGAGGGAGGACAGGTTGGCTTCTACGAGCAGTACTTC. Amino acids: CASSEVEGGQVGFYEQYF.

The gene calls are TRBV21-1 and TRBJ1-1; the table's TRBD1 call for D was not verified on the DNA. TRBV21-1 is flagged as a pseudogene. CDR3 size: 15 residues. CDR3 region: CASSAPGQGNTEAFF. The CDR3 DNA reads as TGTGCCAGCAGCGCTCCGGGACAGGGGAACACTGAAGCTTTCTTT.

The V and J genes are TRBV28 and TRBJ1-5, with 7 nucleotides matching TRBD1. Germline lookup yields CDR1 MDHEN and CDR2 SYDVKM. With 6 bases clipped from V and 6 bases from J, the junction kept 5 bases outside the gene matches. This CDR3 is built from 13 residues. CDR3 DNA sequence: TGTGCCAGCAGCGACAGGGTAGGTCAGCCCCAGCATTTT. The encoded protein is CASSDRVGQPQHF.

The V call is TRBV2, the J call TRBJ1-1, with a tentative D call TRBD1 (6 bases). The CDR3 extends over 15 amino acids. Germline V gives CDR1 SNHLY, CDR2 FYNNEI. V was shortened by 5 bases and J by 0 bases, with 13 bases between the two germline ends. CDR3 in amino acids: CASSSRTALNTEAFF. The CDR3 DNA sequence: TGTGCCAGCAGTTCGCGGACAGCCTTGAACACTGAAGCTTTCTTT.

In this sample, this clone turned up once. The chain combines TRBV7-2 with TRBJ2-4; 8 nucleotides match TRBD1. V dropped 3 bases and J dropped 2; count of bases not matched to a gene: 12. Germline V gene lookup returns CDR1 SGHTA and CDR2 FQGNSA. CDR3 size: 18 residues. As DNA, the CDR3 is TGTGCCAGCAGCTTCTACGGACAGGGAATAGCAACCAAAAACATTCAGTACTTC. Its protein product is CASSFYGQGIATKNIQYF.